Listed below are T cell receptor beta chains from one sample, sequenced in a study of T cell responses to AZD1222 COVID-19 vaccine. TCRdb's table, derived via immunoSEQ multiplex PCR, lists solely in-frame clones and lacks some. This sample yields 90,000 to 110,000 clones, of which 75% to 90% are seen a single time; over 35% belongs to the top ten. Sequenced here: peripheral blood, sampled 28 days after the second AZD1222 dose. These receptors came from an adult who received the AZD1222 COVID-19 vaccine. The CDR3 runs from the conserved cysteine through the conserved F or W. The D gene is left open where the match is weak. Clone size is shown for a subset of rows, as once, few, many or a class of expanded clone.

v_gene: TRBV5-1
d_gene: TRBD1
abundance: NA
j_gene: TRBJ2-7
CDR3nt: TGCGCCAGCAGCGCCCGGGACAGGGGGTTCGAGCAGTACTTC
CDR3aa: CASSARDRGFEQYF

v_gene: TRBV3-1/TRBV3-2
d_gene: NA
abundance: NA
j_gene: TRBJ1-5
CDR3nt: TGTGCCAGCAGCCAAGATACTACAGGGAGTCAGCCCCAGCATTTT
CDR3aa: CASSQDTTGSQPQHF

v_gene: TRBV25-1
d_gene: NA
abundance: NA
j_gene: TRBJ2-7
CDR3nt: TGTGCCAGCAGTGAACCCCAGTACGCTGAGCAGTACTTC
CDR3aa: CASSEPQYAEQYF

v_gene: TRBV5-6
d_gene: NA
abundance: NA
j_gene: TRBJ1-1
CDR3nt: TGTGCCAGCAGTTTTGGACAGATCAACACTGAAGCTTTCTTT
CDR3aa: CASSFGQINTEAFF

v_gene: TRBV29-1
d_gene: NA
abundance: few
j_gene: TRBJ1-5
CDR3nt: TGCAGCGTCGCTACCGGGACGGCAAATCAGCCCCAGCATTTT
CDR3aa: CSVATGTANQPQHF

v_gene: TRBV28
d_gene: NA
abundance: NA
j_gene: TRBJ2-2
CDR3nt: TGTGCCAGCAACCTTTCCGGGGAGCTGTTTTTT
CDR3aa: CASNLSGELFF

v_gene: TRBV5-4
d_gene: NA
abundance: once
j_gene: TRBJ2-1
CDR3nt: TGTGCCAGCTCTAGTCAGGGGTTTCTCAATGAGCAGTTCTTC
CDR3aa: CASSSQGFLNEQFF

v_gene: TRBV15
d_gene: TRBD2
abundance: NA
j_gene: TRBJ2-7
CDR3nt: TGTGCCACCGGGCGGGAGAGCACCTACGAGCAGTACTTC
CDR3aa: CATGRESTYEQYF

v_gene: TRBV19
d_gene: NA
abundance: once
j_gene: TRBJ1-1
CDR3nt: TGTGCCAGTAGTATGAGGGGGAACACTGAAGCTTTCTTT
CDR3aa: CASSMRGNTEAFF

v_gene: TRBV6-5
d_gene: TRBD1
abundance: NA
j_gene: TRBJ1-4
CDR3nt: TGTGCCAGCAGAGACAGGGGACAGACTAATGAAAAACTGTTTTTT
CDR3aa: CASRDRGQTNEKLFF

v_gene: TRBV29-1
d_gene: NA
abundance: NA
j_gene: TRBJ2-6
CDR3nt: TGCAGCGTACAGGGAAAGGCTGGGGCCAACGTCCTGACTTTC
CDR3aa: CSVQGKAGANVLTF

v_gene: TRBV27
d_gene: TRBD2
abundance: few
j_gene: TRBJ2-7
CDR3nt: TGTGCCACTCAACGGACTAGCGGGATTTCGTACGAGCAGTACTTC
CDR3aa: CATQRTSGISYEQYF

v_gene: TRBV11-3
d_gene: NA
abundance: NA
j_gene: TRBJ2-7
CDR3nt: TGTGCCAGCAGTCCCCCGGGACCTCCCTACGAGCAGTACTTC
CDR3aa: CASSPPGPPYEQYF

v_gene: TRBV7-6
d_gene: NA
abundance: NA
j_gene: TRBJ2-3
CDR3nt: TGTGCCAGCAGCTGGGACGCCAGACCCACAGATACGCAGTATTTT
CDR3aa: CASSWDARPTDTQYF

v_gene: TRBV7-2
d_gene: TRBD2
abundance: NA
j_gene: TRBJ2-3
CDR3nt: TGTGCCAGCAGGTTACTAGCGGCAGATACGCAGTATTTT
CDR3aa: CASRLLAADTQYF

v_gene: TRBV13
d_gene: NA
abundance: NA
j_gene: TRBJ2-5
CDR3nt: TGTGCCAGCAGCTTCGGCGAGACCCAGTACTTC
CDR3aa: CASSFGETQYF

v_gene: TRBV19
d_gene: NA
abundance: NA
j_gene: TRBJ1-5
CDR3nt: TGTGCCAGTAGTATCCCCGGGTTCCTCCGTGTAGATCAGCCCCAGCATTTT
CDR3aa: CASSIPGFLRVDQPQHF

v_gene: TRBV28
d_gene: NA
abundance: NA
j_gene: TRBJ1-1
CDR3nt: TGTGCCAGCAGTTTACAGGAGAACACTGAAGCTTTCTTT
CDR3aa: CASSLQENTEAFF

v_gene: TRBV19
d_gene: NA
abundance: NA
j_gene: TRBJ2-7
CDR3nt: TGTGCCAGCAGGGGGGCCCCCGGCAGACACGAGCAGTACTTC
CDR3aa: CASRGAPGRHEQYF

v_gene: TRBV6-5
d_gene: NA
abundance: NA
j_gene: TRBJ1-3
CDR3nt: TGTGCCAGCAGAAGTTTTTTCTCTGGAAACACCATATATTTT
CDR3aa: CASRSFFSGNTIYF

v_gene: TRBV5-1
d_gene: NA
abundance: NA
j_gene: TRBJ2-2
CDR3nt: TGCGCCAGCAGCCGATTCGCGGGTAGCGAGAACACCGGGGAGCTGTTTTTT
CDR3aa: CASSRFAGSENTGELFF

v_gene: TRBV19
d_gene: TRBD2
abundance: once
j_gene: TRBJ2-1
CDR3nt: TGTGCCAGTAGTAGTCGTCGGGAGGCCAAATACAATGAGCAGTTCTTC
CDR3aa: CASSSRREAKYNEQFF

v_gene: TRBV7-3
d_gene: NA
abundance: NA
j_gene: TRBJ1-1
CDR3nt: TGTGCCAGCAGCTTTGGGTTGAACACTGAAGCTTTCTTT
CDR3aa: CASSFGLNTEAFF

v_gene: TRBV28
d_gene: NA
abundance: NA
j_gene: TRBJ2-5
CDR3nt: TGTGCCAGCAGTTTAAGGGGTAGTAGGGAGACCCAGTACTTC
CDR3aa: CASSLRGSRETQYF

v_gene: TRBV7-3
d_gene: TRBD2
abundance: once
j_gene: TRBJ2-3
CDR3nt: TGTGCCAGCAGCTTCTTCGGACTAGCGAGGGATACGCAGTATTTT
CDR3aa: CASSFFGLARDTQYF

v_gene: TRBV18
d_gene: TRBD2
abundance: NA
j_gene: TRBJ2-2
CDR3nt: TGTGCCAGCTCACGCACACCGGGGCTAGCGGGACCGAACACCGGGGAGCTGTTTTTT
CDR3aa: CASSRTPGLAGPNTGELFF

v_gene: TRBV19
d_gene: NA
abundance: NA
j_gene: TRBJ1-4
CDR3nt: TGTGCCAGTAGTATAGGTTTACGGATCCCGAATGAAAAACTGTTTTTT
CDR3aa: CASSIGLRIPNEKLFF

v_gene: TRBV7-9
d_gene: TRBD1
abundance: NA
j_gene: TRBJ2-3
CDR3nt: TGTGCCAGCATTAGGACAGGGGGCACAGATACGCAGTATTTT
CDR3aa: CASIRTGGTDTQYF

v_gene: TRBV19
d_gene: TRBD1
abundance: NA
j_gene: TRBJ2-3
CDR3nt: TGTGCCAGTAGTTCGGACAGGGTGGGTACGCAGTATTTT
CDR3aa: CASSSDRVGTQYF

v_gene: TRBV10-2
d_gene: TRBD1
abundance: NA
j_gene: TRBJ2-1
CDR3nt: TGCGCCAGCAGTGAGGGTACAGGGGTCGATGAGCAGTTCTTC
CDR3aa: CASSEGTGVDEQFF

v_gene: TRBV9
d_gene: NA
abundance: NA
j_gene: TRBJ1-3
CDR3nt: TGTGCCAGCAGCCCGGGGGCTCTTCGCTCTGGAAACACCATATATTTT
CDR3aa: CASSPGALRSGNTIYF

v_gene: TRBV5-5
d_gene: NA
abundance: NA
j_gene: TRBJ1-6
CDR3nt: TGTGCCAGCAGCCCCCTGGGGATTTCACCCCTCCACTTT
CDR3aa: CASSPLGISPLHF

v_gene: TRBV7-9
d_gene: NA
abundance: NA
j_gene: TRBJ2-3
CDR3nt: TGTGCCAGCAGCTCCCTCGGGACTGGCACAGATACGCAGTATTTT
CDR3aa: CASSSLGTGTDTQYF

v_gene: TRBV5-1
d_gene: NA
abundance: NA
j_gene: TRBJ2-4
CDR3nt: TGCGCCAGCAGCTTGGACCCCAACTTAGCCAAAAACATTCAGTACTTC
CDR3aa: CASSLDPNLAKNIQYF

v_gene: TRBV10-3
d_gene: TRBD2
abundance: NA
j_gene: TRBJ2-1
CDR3nt: TGTGCCATCAGCCTAGCGGGGTACAATGAGCAGTTCTTC
CDR3aa: CAISLAGYNEQFF

v_gene: TRBV28
d_gene: NA
abundance: NA
j_gene: TRBJ2-1
CDR3nt: TGTGCCAGCAGCCCATGGCGGTCTAGACTACAGGACAATGAGCAGTTCTTC
CDR3aa: CASSPWRSRLQDNEQFF

v_gene: TRBV10-1
d_gene: NA
abundance: NA
j_gene: TRBJ2-1
CDR3nt: TGCGCCAGCAGTGAGGGAGGGACTGGGTTCAATGAGCAGTTCTTC
CDR3aa: CASSEGGTGFNEQFF

v_gene: TRBV3-1/TRBV3-2
d_gene: TRBD2
abundance: NA
j_gene: TRBJ2-5
CDR3nt: TGTGCCAGCAGCCACCGGGGACTAGCGGTGGGGGAGACCCAGTACTTC
CDR3aa: CASSHRGLAVGETQYF

v_gene: TRBV5-1
d_gene: NA
abundance: once
j_gene: TRBJ2-7
CDR3nt: TGCGCCAGCAGCCCACAGCTACTCACAGGGCACGAGCAGTACTTC
CDR3aa: CASSPQLLTGHEQYF

v_gene: TRBV7-9
d_gene: NA
abundance: NA
j_gene: TRBJ1-3
CDR3nt: TGTGCCAGCATGGAGGGGGCTGGAAACACCATATATTTT
CDR3aa: CASMEGAGNTIYF